The rows below give T cell receptor beta chains drawn from one sample of a study of blood T cell repertoires in COVID-19. Profiling relied on immunoSEQ multiplex PCR, and the TCRdb table lists in-frame clones only, not all of them. The data hold 150,000 to 200,000 clones, with roughly four fifths observed a single time. The material sequenced was peripheral blood. These receptors were obtained from a woman between 70 and 85 years old with COVID-19, enrolled during active disease. CDR3s include the opening cysteine and the closing phenylalanine or tryptophan. Fields, in order: J gene, V gene, clone size, CDR3 length, CDR3 protein. Only part of the rows carry a size: once, few, many, or a class if the clone is expanded.

>TRBJ1-5|TRBV7-2|.|15
CASSLSRGGNQPQHF
>TRBJ2-1|TRBV2|.|15
CASSERQAPYNEQFF
>TRBJ2-7|TRBV7-2|.|14
CASGTGGASYEQYF
>TRBJ2-1|TRBV5-4|.|15
CASSLQGKTYNEQFF
>TRBJ2-5|TRBV7-2|.|14
CASSLGASRETQYF
>TRBJ2-7|TRBV18|.|14
CASSRGGRVYEQYF
>TRBJ2-3|TRBV6-6|.|16
CASSSGDTSGADTQYF
>TRBJ2-5|TRBV7-2|.|13
CASSLDPSETQYF
>TRBJ2-1|TRBV18|.|17
CASSQRVQGEGVNEQFF
>TRBJ1-2|TRBV6-5|.|15
CASSYRADRLYGYTF
>TRBJ2-1|TRBV27|.|16
CASSLGGGAPYNEQFF
>TRBJ1-1|TRBV29-1|.|11
CSAQGSSEAFF
>TRBJ2-4|TRBV4-1|.|16
CASSQGAGTSITIQYF
>TRBJ2-1|TRBV19|.|15
CASSPGLASYNEQFF
>TRBJ1-2|TRBV28|.|15
CASSLTGTFNYGYTF
>TRBJ1-1|TRBV5-6|.|14
CASSLPNFMSEAFF
>TRBJ1-4|TRBV5-4|.|16
CASSPGYSGTNEKLFF
>TRBJ2-5|TRBV7-2|.|18
CASRPRGRGEGFSETQYF
>TRBJ2-5|TRBV7-8|.|11
CASSLVGAQYF
>TRBJ1-2|TRBV19|.|18
CASSPPGQGAKMNYGYTF
>TRBJ1-1|TRBV15|few|15
CATSRDNSWNTEAFF
>TRBJ1-5|TRBV18|few|16
CASSAIGGRGNQPQHF
>TRBJ2-1|TRBV24-1|.|15
CATSEGLSSYNEQFF
>TRBJ2-7|TRBV6-5|.|14
CASSPQRFSYEQYF
>TRBJ2-2|TRBV3-1/TRBV3-2|once|14
CASSPSGSAGELFF
>TRBJ2-7|TRBV6-5|.|15
CASSYGLAGFYEQYF
>TRBJ1-6|TRBV6-5|.|15
CASSKRGGVESPLHF
>TRBJ1-2|TRBV7-2|.|16
CASSIERTGHSGGYTF
>TRBJ2-1|TRBV7-2|.|15
CASSLAGGLVNEQFF
>TRBJ2-5|TRBV7-9|.|15
CASSLFGTGLGTQYF
>TRBJ2-7|TRBV7-2|.|13
CASSLNVGVGQYF
>TRBJ2-1|TRBV5-4|.|15
CASSLGGLAGVEQFF
>TRBJ2-1|TRBV7-2|.|13
CASSSGTGYEQFF
>TRBJ2-1|TRBV6-1|.|14
CASSEVWREGEQFF
>TRBJ2-1|TRBV7-2|.|17
CASSLFGLAGGNDEQFF
>TRBJ2-1|TRBV7-2|.|16
CASSLGLAPAYNEQFF
>TRBJ2-7|TRBV5-1|.|14
CASSSGQGAYEQYF
>TRBJ2-4|TRBV11-3|.|13
CASSTGRGNIQYF
>TRBJ1-1|TRBV7-8|.|11
CASSPLRLAFF
>TRBJ2-1|TRBV7-9|.|15
CASSHGQGQYNEQFF
>TRBJ2-5|TRBV2|.|11
CASSYQETQYF